The rows below give T cell receptor beta chains drawn from one sample of a study of patients and donors after allogeneic stem cell transplantation. TCRdb redid the calling of the RT-PCR reads with MiXCR, one entry per CDR3 protein. This sample has tens of thousands of distinct CDR3 sequences, with 37% found just once. The source material was blood, either unsorted or a sorted T cell fraction (not recorded which). These receptors all come from a human donor who was either an allogeneic HSCT recipient or a stem cell or donor lymphocyte infusion donor (not recorded which). It is not recorded whose cells these are; they may come from a transplant donor. Each CDR3 is given with its conserved first and last residue. A D gene is named only where the DNA matches it firmly. Clone sizes are given selectively: once, few, many, or a class where the clone is expanded.

few	TRBV27	-	TRBJ1-1	CASSWRQDYTEAFF	TGTGCCAGCAGCTGGCGGCAGGACTACACTGAAGCTTTCTTT
many	TRBV7-9	TRBD2	TRBJ2-1	CASSYTSGGGHEQFF	TGTGCCAGCAGCTACACTAGCGGGGGGGGCCATGAGCAGTTCTTC
few	TRBV2	-	TRBJ2-3	CASMAEIGTDTQYF	TGTGCCAGCATGGCCGAAATTGGCACAGATACGCAGTATTTT
-	TRBV4-3	TRBD1	TRBJ2-7	CASSQELTGYVEQYF	TGCGCCAGCAGCCAAGAATTGACAGGGTACGTCGAGCAGTACTTC
-	TRBV4-3	-	TRBJ1-1	CASSQDRTGLNTEAFF	TGCGCCAGCAGCCAAGATAGAACAGGGCTGAACACTGAAGCTTTCTTT
-	TRBV6-2/TRBV6-3	-	TRBJ1-4	CASSDPGRDEKLFF	TGTGCCAGCAGTGACCCGGGACGTGATGAAAAACTGTTTTTT
once	TRBV7-2	TRBD1	TRBJ2-3	CASSLEATGSDTQYF	TGTGCCAGCAGCTTAGAAGCGACAGGGTCTGATACGCAGTATTTT
-	TRBV4-3	-	TRBJ1-2	CASSQGIRSGYTF	TGCGCCAGCAGCCAAGGTATACGAAGTGGCTACACCTTC
-	TRBV7-8	-	TRBJ2-1	CASSLVSSGFSYNEQFF	TGTGCCAGCAGCTTAGTTTCCAGCGGATTTTCCTACAATGAGCAGTTCTTC
few	TRBV20-1	TRBD1	TRBJ1-2	CSAPRGQGYGYTF	TGCAGTGCTCCCCGGGGACAGGGCTATGGCTACACCTTC
-	TRBV4-3	-	TRBJ1-4	CASSQETGEKLFF	TGCGCCAGCAGCCAAGAAACCGGCGAAAAACTGTTTTTT
few	TRBV4-3	-	TRBJ2-3	CASSQGSGYGTDTQYF	TGCGCCAGCAGCCAAGGATCGGGGTATGGGACAGATACGCAGTATTTT
few	TRBV20-1	TRBD1	TRBJ1-1	CSARTGQGNTEAFF	TGCAGTGCTAGAACGGGACAGGGGAATACTGAAGCTTTCTTT
-	TRBV6-5	-	TRBJ1-4	CASSYHRVENEKLFF	TGTGCCAGCAGTTACCACAGGGTGGAGAACGAAAAACTGTTTTTT
few	TRBV7-3	TRBD1	TRBJ1-5	CASSPRVRQGFQPQHF	TGTGCCAGCAGCCCCCGAGTAAGACAGGGCTTTCAGCCCCAGCATTTT
few	TRBV21-1	-	TRBJ1-6	CAEQSSPLHF	TGTGCCGAACAATCTTCACCCCTCCACTTT
few	TRBV20-1	TRBD1	TRBJ1-2	CSASRDSDHYGYTF	TGCAGTGCTAGCCGGGACAGCGACCACTATGGCTACACCTTC
once	TRBV4-3	-	TRBJ2-6	CASSRQEGPGANVLTF	TGCGCCAGCAGCCGACAGGAAGGACCTGGGGCCAACGTCCTGACTTTC